This T cell receptor beta chain was found in a study of CXCR3-negative and CXCR3-positive naive CD8 T cells. This CDR3 contains 16 residues. Germline V gene data show CDR1 as SQVTM and CDR2 as ANQGSEA. Via 5' RACE with UMI labels, TRB cDNA libraries were prepared. TCRdb reworked the 5' RACE reads into one entry per CDR3 protein, no DNA. This sample's table has approximately 53,000 distinct CDR3 sequences. The source material was memory CD8+ T cells from blood. This clonotype originated in a human donor in good health. Some clones in this sample may be carry-over from other donors' samples. The genes are TRBV29-1 and TRBJ2-3; TCRdb's assignment of TRBD1 cannot be checked, as there is no DNA. The CDR3 spells CSFAVVPWDSTDTQYF.